A selection of T cell receptor beta chains follows, all from one sample in a study of blood T cell repertoires in COVID-19. Repertoires were generated with immunoSEQ multiplex PCR, while TCRdb's copy carries only in-frame clones and drops some. The sample yields 200,000 to 300,000 clones, about 87% seen once. Sequences were obtained from peripheral blood. The source is a human donor in a cohort sampled during active COVID-19. Both conserved end residues are part of each CDR3. D genes are given only for firm matches. Size values are once, few and many counts, or a class for expanded clones, and some rows have none.

d_gene,v_gene,j_gene,abundance,CDR3aa,CDR3nt
TRBD1,TRBV25-1,TRBJ1-1,.,CASTYRGPPLNTEAFF,TGTGCCAGCACATACAGGGGGCCACCCTTGAACACTGAAGCTTTCTTT
.,TRBV7-9,TRBJ2-3,.,CASSLPVGGPTDTQYF,TGTGCCAGCAGCTTACCTGTCGGGGGGCCCACAGATACGCAGTATTTT
TRBD1,TRBV19,TRBJ1-1,once,CASRLRTGRENTEAFF,TGTGCCAGCAGGTTACGGACAGGGAGGGAGAACACTGAAGCTTTCTTT
TRBD1,TRBV5-4,TRBJ1-6,.,CASSRQGARNSPLHF,TGTGCCAGCAGCCGACAGGGGGCGCGTAATTCACCCCTCCACTTT
TRBD1,TRBV27,TRBJ1-2,.,CASRNRGQTYGYTF,TGTGCCAGCAGGAACCGGGGACAGACCTATGGCTACACCTTC
TRBD1,TRBV24-1,TRBJ1-1,few,CATSNSGQGYTEAFF,TGTGCCACCAGCAACTCGGGACAGGGTTACACTGAAGCTTTCTTT
.,TRBV6-5,TRBJ1-1,.,CATCVLSRNTEAFF,TGTGCCACCTGCGTTCTGTCCCGGAACACTGAAGCTTTCTTT
.,TRBV11-2,TRBJ2-2,few,CASSLRHPSGELFF,TGTGCCAGCAGCTTAAGACACCCCAGCGGGGAGCTGTTTTTT
.,TRBV5-5,TRBJ1-1,.,CASSPTGVWAEAFF,TGTGCCAGCAGCCCCACGGGGGTATGGGCTGAAGCTTTCTTT
TRBD2,TRBV6-5,TRBJ2-7,.,CASRGTSGTREQYF,TGTGCCAGCAGGGGGACTAGCGGGACCCGCGAGCAGTACTTC
TRBD1,TRBV5-1,TRBJ1-4,.,CASSLETGQGYEKLFF,TGCGCCAGCAGCTTGGAAACGGGACAGGGATATGAAAAACTGTTTTTT
TRBD1,TRBV4-3,TRBJ1-1,.,CASSQLLTGTNTEAFF,TGCGCCAGCAGCCAATTATTGACAGGGACCAACACTGAAGCTTTCTTT
.,TRBV7-9,TRBJ2-5,.,CASSPAPTLAQETQYF,TGTGCCAGCAGCCCCGCCCCGACACTAGCCCAAGAGACCCAGTACTTC
.,TRBV6-1,TRBJ1-3,.,CASSALAGSSGNTIYF,TGTGCCAGCAGTGCTCTCGCAGGCTCCTCTGGAAACACCATATATTTT
.,TRBV6-5,TRBJ1-1,.,CASSYSRGGTEAFF,TGTGCCAGCAGTTACTCGAGGGGGGGGACTGAAGCTTTCTTT